These 32 T cell receptor beta chains came from one sample sequenced in a study of shared clonotypes between healthy human individuals. Data came from immunoSEQ multiplex PCR; TCRdb stores just in-frame clones and leaves some out. The table shows nearly 2 million clones, with about 95% occurring only once. Naivety among CD8 cells was defined by CD45RO negativity and positive CCR7 selection, thereby excluding terminally differentiated effector memory CD45RA+ cells. Material for sequencing was naive CD8+ T cells sorted from blood. The receptors were sampled from a man between 18 and 35 years old in good health.

This clone was seen a single time. The rearrangement joins TRBV19 to TRBJ2-3; 10 nucleotides line up with TRBD2. Germline lookup yields CDR1 LNHDA and CDR2 SQIVND (reference sequence). The V gene end was trimmed by 5 bases and the J gene end by 0 bases; junction bases not matched to a gene: 5. The CDR3 has 16 amino acids. In DNA, the CDR3 is TGTGCCAGTAGTTTACGGACTAGCGGAAGCACAGATACGCAGTATTTT. It encodes CASSLRTSGSTDTQYF.

The chain couples TRBV6-5 to TRBJ1-4; D unclear. Germline V gives CDR1 MNHEY, CDR2 SVGAGI. Deletions cut 2 bases from V and 2 bases from J, with 6 bases between. This CDR3 contains 14 residues. The CDR3, as DNA: TGTGCCAGCAGTTACGGGCAGACTAATGAAAAACTGTTTTTT. Amino acid sequence: CASSYGQTNEKLFF.

V usage is TRBV7-9 and J usage is TRBJ2-4; 14 nucleotides line up with TRBD2. Losses at the gene ends were 5 bases for V and 3 bases for J; bases not matched to a gene: 9. The CDR3 runs to 18 residues. CDR1 and CDR2 from the germline V gene are SEHNR and FQNEAQ (reference sequence). The CDR3: CASSPGLAGEGVKNIQYF. DNA for the CDR3: TGTGCCAGCAGCCCGGGACTAGCGGGAGAAGGGGTCAAAAACATTCAGTACTTC.

The chain recombines TRBV5-5 with TRBJ2-7, with TRBD1 identical over 7 bases. After removal of 3 bases from V and 6 bases from J, the junction contained 6 bases not matched to a gene. CDR1 and CDR2 (germline): SGHKS, YYEKEE (reference sequence). The CDR3 runs to 13 residues. The CDR3 loop is CASSWRTGSEQYF. The CDR3, as DNA: TGTGCCAGCAGCTGGAGGACAGGTTCCGAGCAGTACTTC.

In this sample, this clone turned up once. This chain connects TRBV4-1 to TRBJ2-7; D ambiguous. Germline assignment: CDR1 MGHRA and CDR2 YSYEKL. CDR3 size: 12 residues. Deletions cut 4 bases from V and 7 bases from J, with 11 bases between. CDR3 residues: CASSPTVGEQYF. The CDR3 DNA sequence: TGCGCCAGCAGCCCTACCGTGGGTGAGCAGTACTTC.

The V and J genes are TRBV6-5 and TRBJ1-6, with a possible D match to TRBD1 (5 bases). The V end lost 4 bases, the J end lost 8 bases, and 9 bases lay between the germline ends. Germline loops: CDR1 MNHEY, CDR2 SVGAGI. This CDR3 has 13 residues. The chain's CDR3 is CASSFGADSPLHF. In nucleotides, the CDR3 is TGTGCCAGCAGTTTCGGGGCTGATTCACCCCTCCACTTT.

The rearrangement links TRBV30 to TRBJ2-2; D is ambiguous. This CDR3 is built from 13 residues. The ends were cut back, 4 bases at V and 3 bases at J, with 9 bases in the middle. CDR1 and CDR2 (germline): GTSNPN, SVGIG (reference sequence). The CDR3 DNA follows: TGTGCCTGGAATGGCGGATACACCGGGGAGCTGTTTTTT. Encoded protein: CAWNGGYTGELFF.

V and J are TRBV5-4 and TRBJ2-5, with 8 bases aligning to TRBD2. Trimming cost V 4 bases and J 5 bases; bases outside gene matches: 7. The CDR3 is made up of 14 amino acids. From germline, CDR1 is SGHNT and CDR2 YYREEE (reference sequence). CDR3 loop: CASSEGTSGETQYF. The CDR3 DNA reads TGTGCCAGCAGCGAGGGGACTAGTGGGGAGACCCAGTACTTC. Combining the CDR3 with reference TRBV5-4 and TRBJ2-5 gives the whole variable domain ETGVTQSPTHLIKTRGQQVTLRCSSQSGHNTVSWYQQALGQGPQFIFQYYREEENGRGNFPPRFSGLQFPNYSSELNVNALELDDSALYLCASSEGTSGETQYFGPGTRLLVL.

The rearrangement uses TRBV4-1 and TRBJ2-1; TRBD2 matches 11 bases. Germline CDR1 reads MGHRA; CDR2 reads YSYEKL. V trimming: 4 bases; J trimming: 6 bases; junction bases outside the gene matches: 8. The CDR3 has 16 residues. The CDR3 coding sequence is TGCGCCAGCAGCCTGCTAGCGGGGGGAGAAATCAATGAGCAGTTCTTC. It specifies CASSLLAGGEINEQFF.

The chain couples TRBV28 to TRBJ2-7; D call uncertain. Germline assignment: CDR1 MDHEN and CDR2 SYDVKM. V shed 2 bases and J shed 0 bases, with 8 bases lying between them. The CDR3 totals 14 residues. Here the CDR3 DNA reads TGTGCCAGCAGTTTAATACCAGTCTCCTACGAGCAGTACTTC. Its translation is CASSLIPVSYEQYF.

The rearrangement links TRBV11-2 to TRBJ2-1; D ambiguous. V was cut by 7 bases and J by 6 bases, with 16 bases left in between. Germline V lookup: CDR1 SGHAT, CDR2 FQNNGV. This CDR3 comprises 14 residues. CDR3 region: CASIRSRNGNEQFF. The CDR3 bases are TGTGCCAGCATCCGGTCTAGAAACGGCAATGAGCAGTTCTTC.

A note on this clone: Sequence at one end of the junction differs from germline and may be a read error. DNA for the CDR3: TGTGCCAGCAACTTGATACTCTACAATGAGCAGTTCTTC. This gives the protein CASNLILYNEQFF. The chain combines TRBV5-8 with TRBJ2-1, with unresolved D. This CDR3 region has 13 residues. Germline-derived CDR1 and CDR2 are SGHTS and YDEGEE.

This chain uses TRBV7-8 with TRBJ1-2; 7 bases are shared with TRBD1. This CDR3 spans 13 amino acids. The germline V gene has CDR1 SGHVS and CDR2 FQNEAQ. Unmatched junction bases numbered 6, after V lost 3 bases and J lost 8 bases. The chain's CDR3 is CASSFDRVEGYTF. DNA of the CDR3: TGTGCCAGCAGCTTCGACAGGGTGGAAGGCTACACCTTC.

The gene calls are TRBV2 and TRBJ1-5; no reliable D call. The CDR3 has 13 amino acids. V lost 5 bases, J lost 5 bases, and 10 bases lay in between. Germline V gene sequence: CDR1 SNHLY, CDR2 FYNNEI. The CDR3: CASSISGDQPQHF. Here the CDR3 DNA reads TGTGCCAGCAGTATTTCGGGCGATCAGCCCCAGCATTTT. Full variable domain (rest looked up from reference TRBV2 and TRBJ1-5): EPEVTQTPSHQVTQMGQEVILRCVPISNHLYFYWYRQILGQKVEFLVSFYNNEISEKSEIFDDQFSVERPDGSNFTLKIRSTKLEDSAMYFCASSISGDQPQHFGDGTRLSIL.

The rearrangement joins TRBV4-1 to TRBJ2-7, with D uncertain. Germline V gives CDR1 MGHRA, CDR2 YSYEKL. The CDR3 totals 14 residues. V lost 2 bases and J 5 bases, leaving 13 bases between the germline ends. The CDR3 loop is CASSQRSLRDEQYF. The DNA for the CDR3 is TGCGCCAGCAGCCAAAGGAGCCTACGGGACGAGCAGTACTTC.

This chain uses TRBV6-1 with TRBJ1-2; 7 bases line up with TRBD1. This CDR3 is built from 16 residues. The ends lost 4 bases at V and 4 bases at J; junction bases unmatched: 12. Germline V gives CDR1 MNHNS, CDR2 SASEGT. DNA of the CDR3: TGTGCCAGCAGTGTGTTTGGGACAGCGGCTCCCTATGGCTACACCTTC. It encodes CASSVFGTAAPYGYTF.

The chain couples TRBV4-1 to TRBJ1-1; a possible D gene is TRBD1 (5 bases). CDR1 and CDR2 (germline): MGHRA, YSYEKL. V was pared by 0 bases and J by 8 bases, with 16 bases between. The CDR3 totals 15 residues. CDR3 in amino acids: CASSQDSNVWGEAFF. CDR3 nucleotide sequence: TGCGCCAGCAGCCAAGATTCCAACGTGTGGGGGGAAGCTTTCTTT.

The gene calls are TRBV7-9 and TRBJ1-1; TRBD1 matches 7 bases. CDR1 is SEHNR, CDR2 FQNEAQ, per germline (reference sequence). This CDR3 has 14 amino acids. Trimming cost V 5 bases and J 4 bases; bases outside gene matches: 7. The CDR3 bases are TGTGCCAGCAGCCCACCGGACAGGTCCACTGAAGCTTTCTTT. This codes for CASSPPDRSTEAFF.

The chain joins TRBV27 to TRBJ1-1, with a weak D call TRBD1 (5 bases). Per germline, CDR1 MNHEY and CDR2 SMNVEV (reference sequence). This CDR3 comprises 11 residues. V was clipped by 5 bases and J by 11 bases, with 12 bases between them. In nucleotides, the CDR3 is TGTGCCAGCAGTCCTGGTTGGGGGGCTTTCTTT. This codes for CASSPGWGAFF.

The rearrangement joins TRBV6-4 to TRBJ1-1; no clear D. The V end lost 0 bases, the J end lost 8 bases, and 13 bases lay between the germline ends. CDR1 is MRHNA, CDR2 SNTAGT, per germline. CDR3 length: 14 residues. The CDR3 bases are TGTGCCAGCAGTGACTCGGTGTGGGGAGGCGAAGCTTTCTTT. Translation gives CASSDSVWGGEAFF.

The chain combines TRBV4-3 with TRBJ2-7; TRBD2 matches 8 bases. CDR3 length: 14 residues. V was pared by 4 bases and J by 2 bases, with 4 bases of the junction left unmatched. Germline-derived CDR1 and CDR2 are LGHNA and YSLEER. The CDR3 DNA reads as TGCGCCAGCAGCCTTAGCGGGACGACCTACGAGCAGTACTTC. Its protein product is CASSLSGTTYEQYF.

The V gene is TRBV19, the J gene TRBJ1-1; TRBD1 is a possible D gene (6 bases). Trimming took 3 bases from V and 4 from J, leaving 18 bases between them. Germline V gene lookup returns CDR1 LNHDA and CDR2 SQIVND (reference sequence). This CDR3 contains 16 residues. The CDR3 region has the DNA TGTGCCAGTAGTATGTCCTTGTGGGAAGGGGGCACTGAAGCTTTCTTT. Translated: CASSMSLWEGGTEAFF.

J is TRBJ2-2 and V is TRBV7-8; D is unclear. There are 17 residues in the CDR3. The ends were cut back, 1 base at V and 0 bases at J, with 12 bases in the middle. Germline V gene lookup returns CDR1 SGHVS and CDR2 FQNEAQ. The CDR3 DNA follows: TGTGCCAGCAGCTTAGGAGGCCCTCCCGCGAACACCGGGGAGCTGTTTTTT. Protein sequence: CASSLGGPPANTGELFF.

Turning to this clone: In the same sample, other DNA sequences code for this CDR3. The chain couples TRBV9 to TRBJ1-1; D not certain. Between the trimmed V and J ends, which lost 0 bases and 1 base, there was a span of 7 bases. The CDR3 has 14 amino acids. Germline assignment: CDR1 SGDLS and CDR2 YYNGEE. The CDR3 loop reads CASSVGQGNTEAFF. In DNA, the CDR3 is TGTGCCAGCAGCGTAGGCCAAGGGAACACTGAAGCTTTCTTT. The complete variable domain, with remaining parts taken from reference TRBV9 and TRBJ1-1, reads DSGVTQTPKHLITATGQRVTLRCSPRSGDLSVYWYQQSLDQGLQFLIQYYNGEERAKGNILERFSAQQFPDLHSELNLSSLELGDSALYFCASSVGQGNTEAFFGQGTRLTVV.

The chain is built from TRBV2 and TRBJ1-1; possible D gene TRBD1, 5 bases. Germline CDR1 and CDR2: SNHLY and FYNNEI. The length of the CDR3 is 13 residues. V gave up 3 bases and J gave up 2 bases, with 7 bases separating them. The DNA for the CDR3 is TGTGCCAGCAGTGACAGGACAAACACTGAAGCTTTCTTT. Its protein product is CASSDRTNTEAFF.

Comments on this clone: Compared with germline, one end of the junction differs, possibly owing to a read error. The same CDR3 can be traced to other DNA sequences in this sample. The chain links TRBV7-7 to TRBJ2-1; TRBD2 agrees at 8 bases. CDR1 and CDR2 (germline): SSHAT, FNYEAQ (reference sequence). This CDR3 has 15 amino acids. CDR3 loop: CASSLGGGPYNEQFF. The CDR3 nucleotides read TGTGCTAGCAGCCTGGGCGGGGGGCCCTACAATGAGCAGTTCTTC.

The rearrangement joins TRBV10-3 to TRBJ1-1, with D unclear. CDR3 length: 14 residues. Trimming removed 7 bases from V and 1 base from J, with 13 bases in between. Germline V gene lookup returns CDR1 ENHRY and CDR2 SYGVKD. The CDR3 sequence: CAINPSESNTEAFF. CDR3 DNA: TGTGCCATCAATCCCTCAGAATCGAACACTGAAGCTTTCTTT.

The CDR3 nucleotides read TGTGCCACCAGCATTGGGACGGGAAGCTCCTACGAGCAGTACTTC. This encodes CATSIGTGSSYEQYF. The V gene is TRBV15, the J gene TRBJ2-7; D tentatively fits TRBD1 or TRBD2 (5 bases each). Trimming shortened V by 4 bases and J by 0 bases, and 13 bases separated the two germline ends. Looked up from germline, CDR1 is LNHNV and CDR2 is YYDKDF (reference sequence). This CDR3 comprises 15 residues.

The chain combines TRBV29-1 with TRBJ2-7; 9 bases align to TRBD1. Germline assignment: CDR1 SQVTM and CDR2 ANQGSEA. V lost 4 bases to trimming and J lost 4 bases; unmatched junction nucleotides: 5. The CDR3 runs 13 residues. The DNA of the CDR3 is TGCAGCGTTGCCGGGACAGGGCGGTACGAGCAGTACTTC. It specifies CSVAGTGRYEQYF.

The chain couples TRBV19 to TRBJ1-1, with TRBD1 as a possible D gene (5 bases). CDR3 length equals 15 residues. The germline V and J ends were trimmed by 3 bases and 1 base, with 12 bases remaining between them. From germline, CDR1 is LNHDA and CDR2 SQIVND (reference sequence). CDR3 nucleotide sequence: TGTGCCAGTAGTATTCTCCCAGGGCCGAACACTGAAGCTTTCTTT. Translating it yields CASSILPGPNTEAFF.

V gene TRBV6-5 combines with J gene TRBJ2-7; 9 bases agree with TRBD2. CDR3 length: 15 residues. Losses at the gene ends were 0 bases for V and 4 bases for J; bases not matched to a gene: 4. Germline assignment: CDR1 MNHEY and CDR2 SVGAGI. This CDR3 reads CASSYSETSGYEQYF. DNA for the CDR3: TGTGCCAGCAGTTACTCCGAGACTAGCGGTTACGAGCAGTACTTC.

V is TRBV6-1 and J is TRBJ2-5; no firm D call. This CDR3 comprises 15 residues. In germline, CDR1 is MNHNS, CDR2 SASEGT. The V end was cut by 2 bases, the J end by 2 bases, with 12 bases between. CDR3 nucleotide sequence: TGTGCCAGCAGTGAAATGACGAGCAATCAAGAGACCCAGTACTTC. Protein product: CASSEMTSNQETQYF.